A single T cell receptor (beta chain) is shown here with its context. The data were taken from a study of blood T cell repertoires in COVID-19. Across the whole study: Researchers got acute and convalescent COVID-19 samples from the United States, Italy and Spain. In each case, the material was cDNA or gDNA derived from T cells, B-cell-depleted T cells, or PBMCs.

Participants, roughly 18 to 100 years old, spanned fewer than 30 US areas. Cohort assignment relied on participant-reported clinical history. Clones were read by immunoSEQ multiplex PCR, and TCRdb kept only the in-frame ones, dropping some. The table records approximately 140,000 clones, more than 75% of them present only once. This CDR3 has 15 amino acids. From germline, CDR1 is SGHTA and CDR2 FQGTGA. V was pared by 5 bases and J by 0 bases, with 5 bases of the junction left unmatched. Sample: PBMCs or T cells enriched from blood (not recorded which). This sequence was found in a woman aged 25 to 39 with acute COVID-19. The gene calls are TRBV7-3 and TRBJ2-3; 7 bases match TRBD2. CDR3 nucleotides: TGTGCCAGCAGCCTACTAGCGACTAGCACAGATACGCAGTATTTT. The encoded protein is CASSLLATSTDTQYF.